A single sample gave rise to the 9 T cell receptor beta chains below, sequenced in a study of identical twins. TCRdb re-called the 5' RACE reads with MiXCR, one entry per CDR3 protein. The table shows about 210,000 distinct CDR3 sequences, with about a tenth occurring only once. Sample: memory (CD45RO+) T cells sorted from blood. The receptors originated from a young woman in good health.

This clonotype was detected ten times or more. The CDR3 sequence: CASSTYPRGVETDTQYF. The CDR3 nucleotides read TGTGCCAGCAGCACTTATCCACGGGGGGTCGAGACAGATACGCAGTATTTT. The V gene is TRBV9, the J gene TRBJ2-3; 7 bases line up with TRBD2. The CDR3 loop spans 17 amino acids. The V gene end was trimmed by 4 bases and the J gene end by 3 bases; junction bases not matched to a gene: 14. The germline V gene has CDR1 SGDLS and CDR2 YYNGEE.

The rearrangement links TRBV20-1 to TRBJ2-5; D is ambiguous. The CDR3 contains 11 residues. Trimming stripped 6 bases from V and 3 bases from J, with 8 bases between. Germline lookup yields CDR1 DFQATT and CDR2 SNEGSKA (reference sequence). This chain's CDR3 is CSAGPKETQYF. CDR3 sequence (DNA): TGCAGTGCCGGACCAAAAGAGACCCAGTACTTC.

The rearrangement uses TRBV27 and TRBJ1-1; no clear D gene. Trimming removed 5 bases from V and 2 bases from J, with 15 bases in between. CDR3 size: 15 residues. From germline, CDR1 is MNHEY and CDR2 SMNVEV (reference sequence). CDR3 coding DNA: TGTGCCAGCAGTCCACCCCGGAGGCTAAACACTGAAGCTTTCTTT. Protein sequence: CASSPPRRLNTEAFF.

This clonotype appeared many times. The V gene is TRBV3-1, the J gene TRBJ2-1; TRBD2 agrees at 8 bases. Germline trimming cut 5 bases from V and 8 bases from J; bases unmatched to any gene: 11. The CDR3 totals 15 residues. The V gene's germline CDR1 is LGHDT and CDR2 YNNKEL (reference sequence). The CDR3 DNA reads TGTGCCAGCAGCTACTTCGGGGGGGCCTCCCATGAGCAGTTCTTC. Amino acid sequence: CASSYFGGASHEQFF.

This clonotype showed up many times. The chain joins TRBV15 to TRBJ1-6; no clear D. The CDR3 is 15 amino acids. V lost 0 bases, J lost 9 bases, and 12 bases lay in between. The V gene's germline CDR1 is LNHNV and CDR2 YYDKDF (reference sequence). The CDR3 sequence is CATSREGDAGSPLHF. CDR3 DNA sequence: TGTGCCACCAGCAGAGAAGGAGACGCTGGTTCACCCCTCCACTTT.

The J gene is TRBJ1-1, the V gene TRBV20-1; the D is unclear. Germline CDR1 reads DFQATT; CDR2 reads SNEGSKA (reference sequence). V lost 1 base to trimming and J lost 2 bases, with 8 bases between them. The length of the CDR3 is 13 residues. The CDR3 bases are TGCAGTGCTAGAGGGGCCAGAAACACTGAAGCTTTCTTT. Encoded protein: CSARGARNTEAFF.

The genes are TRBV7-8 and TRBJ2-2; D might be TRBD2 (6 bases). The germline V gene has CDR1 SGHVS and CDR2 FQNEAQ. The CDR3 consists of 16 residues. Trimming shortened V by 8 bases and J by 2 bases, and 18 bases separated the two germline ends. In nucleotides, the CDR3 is TGTGCCAGCGGCGGAGGGAAAAGCGGAAACACCGGGGAGCTGTTTTTT. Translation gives CASGGGKSGNTGELFF.

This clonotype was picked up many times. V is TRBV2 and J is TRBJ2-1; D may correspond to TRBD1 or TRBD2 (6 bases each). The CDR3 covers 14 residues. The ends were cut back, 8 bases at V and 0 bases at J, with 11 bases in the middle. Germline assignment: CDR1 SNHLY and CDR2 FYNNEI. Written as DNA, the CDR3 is TGTGCCAGCGGCAAGGGGGGCTCCTACAATGAGCAGTTCTTC. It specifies CASGKGGSYNEQFF.

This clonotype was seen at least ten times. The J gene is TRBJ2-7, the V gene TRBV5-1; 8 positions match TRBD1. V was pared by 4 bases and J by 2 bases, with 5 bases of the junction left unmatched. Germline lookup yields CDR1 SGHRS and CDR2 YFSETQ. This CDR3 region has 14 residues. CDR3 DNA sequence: TGCGCCAGCAGCCATGGACAGGGCGCCTACGAGCAGTACTTC. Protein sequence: CASSHGQGAYEQYF.